This T cell receptor beta chain is drawn from a study of shared clonotypes between healthy human individuals (dated by TCRdb to about 2020). Background for the entire study: A few men and a couple of women, aged 18 to 49 years, made up the cohort. For each donor, CD4 naive and CD4 memory were each given three plates, CD8 naive was given two plates, and CD8 memory was given one plate. Blood TCR repertoires of a handful of healthy adults were deeply sequenced to estimate repertoire size and the extent of clonotype sharing between individuals. To increase sequencing depth and limit assay-specific biases, different laboratories used diverse techniques to prepare libraries and sequence TCR repertoires. Between about 0.8 and 9.5 billion PBMCs per donor were obtained by leukapheresis. Here is what the overall study found, with its caveats: The small number of donors limited the genetic and exposure-history diversity represented. Clonotypes shared by all four sorted-subset donors showed higher generation probabilities than non-shared clonotypes. Naive subsets generally had larger estimated clonotype richness than memory subsets. Sharing across a few donors was observed for 5% to 6.5% of naive CD4, 3.5% of naive CD8, about 2.3% of memory CD4, and roughly 0.4% of memory CD8 clonotypes. Even with the large sequencing depth, rarefaction of the sorted-subset datasets indicated that sequencing was incomplete. Sampling was restricted to blood, and TCR repertoires in tissue are likely to differ from TCR repertoires in blood. Pairwise subsampling led to the expectation that sequencing depth would affect the degree of clonotype sharing among donors.

Using the deep immunoSEQ assay, TCR CDR3 regions were amplified from genomic DNA by multiplex PCR. Genomic DNA extracted from each cell subset was distributed evenly over all wells of several immunoSEQ 96-well plates, and each plate served as one replicate. For sorted subsets, each replicate PCR was loaded with 200 ng genomic DNA, equivalent to 30,000 or so T cell genomes. Purified libraries were measured with a Qubit 3.0 fluorometer, size-checked on a Bioanalyzer 2100, and measured again with the KAPA Library Quantification kit. A separate single-read 150-cycle Illumina NextSeq 550 flow cell was used to sequence each immunoSEQ 96-well plate. As for how the authors treated the data: The immunoSEQ output contained only junctional sequences without quality scores, so filtering could not match that applied to full-length reads. Sequences were annotated with PyIR, a Python wrapper for IgBLAST v1.9, using IMGT germline references to assign V/J genes and CDR3. Any read was removed if the V/J assignment was weak (E-value above 1e-6), the CDR3 was missing, or the read contained stop codons, out-of-frame junctions, or ambiguous translated residues. V3J clonotypes were defined as sequences sharing the same inferred V gene, J gene, and CDR3 amino acid sequence. Percentage overlap between repertoires was computed as shared unique clonotypes divided by the size of the smaller repertoire. RTK rarefaction, the Chao1 estimator, and Recon v2.1 estimates of unobserved clonotypes were used to assess repertoire richness. Generation probabilities for all TCRbeta clonotypes obtained by the gDNA method from a handful of donors were computed using OLGA. The table was pulled from immuneACCESS by TCRdb, which kept in-frame rearrangements only. Such tables lose some clones; where checked, under half of the loss comes from unresolved V genes, and the rest has no known cause. That table is the source of V, J and clone size, and D and trimming were worked out from the DNA. The sample data list approximately 1.5 million clones, and about 98.5% of these were observed just once. In total, the top ten clones hold approximately 0.4% of the sample.

Donors were healthy HIV-negative adults with no recently reported acute infections or vaccinations. Every donor was a Caucasian adult residing in Nashville, Tennessee, USA. CD4+ T cells were enriched by magnetic negative selection, after which naive cells were positively selected on CD45RA and the negative fraction was taken as the memory subset. Blood was obtained by leukapheresis, after which PBMCs were separated by Ficoll-Histopaque density gradient centrifugation and cryopreserved in liquid nitrogen vapor phase. Purity and quantity of every magnetically sorted T cell population were checked by analytical flow cytometry. Genomic DNA was isolated from each sorted fraction and quantified by UV absorbance on a Nanodrop 2000c. With respect to this clone: Its antigen remains unidentified. The input lacks base qualities; no much larger clone sits a single base away.

For CDR1 and CDR2, the germline V gene lists SGHAT and FQNNGV. V loses 0 bases at its end and J loses 3 bases; junction bases beyond the gene matches: 10. Its CDR3 holds 17 amino acids, cysteine through phenylalanine. Of the read, only the CDR3 DNA is kept; its 51 bases are in frame from base 1. This TCR came from a man aged 25 to 40 in good health. The sample consisted of naive CD4+ T cells sorted from blood. The intended sense of this specimen's cell subset or site label: CD45RA+ positively selected. Here the chain combines TRBV11-2 and TRBJ2-7; TRBD2 agrees with 8 junctional bases. The base sequence is TGTGCCAGCAGCTTAGATATTAGCGGGACTCCCGACTACGAGCAGTACTTC. Translated, this gives CASSLDISGTPDYEQYF.